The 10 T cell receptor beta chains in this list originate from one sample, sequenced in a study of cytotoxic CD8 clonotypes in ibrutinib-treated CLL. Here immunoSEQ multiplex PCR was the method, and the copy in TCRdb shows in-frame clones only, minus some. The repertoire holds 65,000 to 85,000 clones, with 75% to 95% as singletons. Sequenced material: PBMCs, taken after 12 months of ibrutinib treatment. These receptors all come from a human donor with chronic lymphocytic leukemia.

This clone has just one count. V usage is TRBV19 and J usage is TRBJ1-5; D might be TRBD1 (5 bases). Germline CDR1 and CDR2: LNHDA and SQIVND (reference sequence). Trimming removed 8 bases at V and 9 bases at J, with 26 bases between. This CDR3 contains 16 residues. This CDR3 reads CASRPKRSGPPGPQHF. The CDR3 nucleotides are TGTGCCAGTCGGCCGAAGCGTTCGGGGCCCCCGGGGCCCCAGCATTTT.

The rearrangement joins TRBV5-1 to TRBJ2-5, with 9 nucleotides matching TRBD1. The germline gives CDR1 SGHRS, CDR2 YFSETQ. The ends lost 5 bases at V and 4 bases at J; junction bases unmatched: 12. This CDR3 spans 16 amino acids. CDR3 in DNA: TGCGCCAGCAGAACGTCAATGGGACAGGGAGGAGAGACCCAGTACTTC. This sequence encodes CASRTSMGQGGETQYF. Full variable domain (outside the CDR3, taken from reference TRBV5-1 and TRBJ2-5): KAGVTQTPRYLIKTRGQQVTLSCSPISGHRSVSWYQQTPGQGLQFLFEYFSETQRNKGNFPGRFSGRQFSNSRSEMNVSTLELGDSALYLCASRTSMGQGGETQYFGPGTRLLVL.

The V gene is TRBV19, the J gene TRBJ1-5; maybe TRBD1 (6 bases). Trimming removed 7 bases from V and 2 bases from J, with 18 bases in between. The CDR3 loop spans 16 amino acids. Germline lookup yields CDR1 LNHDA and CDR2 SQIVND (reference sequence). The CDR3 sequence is CASKFTGWYGNQPQHF. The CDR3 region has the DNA TGTGCCAGTAAATTCACAGGGTGGTATGGCAATCAGCCCCAGCATTTT.

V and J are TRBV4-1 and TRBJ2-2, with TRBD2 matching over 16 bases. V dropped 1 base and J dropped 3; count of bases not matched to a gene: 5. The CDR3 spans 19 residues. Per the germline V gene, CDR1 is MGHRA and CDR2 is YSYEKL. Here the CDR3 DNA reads TGCGCCAGCAGCCAAGGGGGACTAGCGGGAGGGCCGGACACCGGGGAGCTGTTTTTT. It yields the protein CASSQGGLAGGPDTGELFF.

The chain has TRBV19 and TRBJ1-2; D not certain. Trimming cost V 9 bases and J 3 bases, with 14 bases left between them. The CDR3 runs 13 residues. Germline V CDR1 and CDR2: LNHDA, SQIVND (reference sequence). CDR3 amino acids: CASTIAPDYGYTF. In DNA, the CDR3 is TGTGCCAGCACAATTGCACCTGACTATGGCTACACCTTC. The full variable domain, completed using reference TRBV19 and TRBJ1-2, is DGGITQSPKYLFRKEGQNVTLSCEQNLNHDAMYWYRQDPGQGLRLIYYSQIVNDFQKGDIAEGYSVSREKKESFPLTVTSAQKNPTAFYLCASTIAPDYGYTFGSGTRLTVV.

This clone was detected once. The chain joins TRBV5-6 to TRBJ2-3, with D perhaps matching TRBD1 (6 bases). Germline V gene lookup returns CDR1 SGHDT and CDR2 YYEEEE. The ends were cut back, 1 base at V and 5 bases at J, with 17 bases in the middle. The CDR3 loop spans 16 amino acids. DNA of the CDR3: TGTGCCAGCAGCTTGCGGGTGGGGGCTCATTTAGATACGCAGTATTTT. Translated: CASSLRVGAHLDTQYF.

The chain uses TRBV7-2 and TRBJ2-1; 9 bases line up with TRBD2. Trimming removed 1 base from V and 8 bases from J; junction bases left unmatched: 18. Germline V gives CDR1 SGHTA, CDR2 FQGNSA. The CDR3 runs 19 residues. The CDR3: CASSLEPRVVAGEVDEQFF. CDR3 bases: TGTGCCAGCAGCTTAGAGCCCAGGGTGGTAGCGGGAGAGGTCGATGAGCAGTTCTTC.

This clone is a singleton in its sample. The CDR3 here is CASSSTVTYEQYF. As DNA, the CDR3 is TGTGCCAGCAGTTCGACAGTCACCTACGAGCAGTACTTC. The rearrangement links TRBV28 to TRBJ2-7, with D perhaps TRBD1 (5 bases). V shed 4 bases and J shed 2 bases, with 9 bases lying between them. The CDR3 spans 13 residues. Germline assignment: CDR1 MDHEN and CDR2 SYDVKM.

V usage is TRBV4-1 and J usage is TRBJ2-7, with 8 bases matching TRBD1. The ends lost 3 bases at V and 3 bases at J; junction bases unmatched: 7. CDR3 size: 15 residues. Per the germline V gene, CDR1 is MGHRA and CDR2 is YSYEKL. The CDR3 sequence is CASSQGGQVIYEQYF. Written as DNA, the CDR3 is TGCGCCAGCAGCCAGGGGGGACAGGTGATCTACGAGCAGTACTTC.

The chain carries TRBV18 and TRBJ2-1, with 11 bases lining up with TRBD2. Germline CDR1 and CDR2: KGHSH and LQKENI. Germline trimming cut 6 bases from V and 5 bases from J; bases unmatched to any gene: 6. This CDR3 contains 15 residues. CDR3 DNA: TGTGCCAGCTCGCTGCTAGCGGGAGGCCACAATGAGCAGTTCTTC. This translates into CASSLLAGGHNEQFF.